This passage covers 3 T cell receptor beta chains from one sample sequenced in a study of T cell responses to AZD1222 COVID-19 vaccine. Measured with immunoSEQ multiplex PCR; TCRdb has only the in-frame clones, and not every one. The profile shows 50,000 or so clones, 80% to 90% of them singletons. The sequenced sample was peripheral blood, obtained on day 0 of AZD1222 vaccination. All receptors come from an adult in good health.

The J gene is TRBJ1-1, the V gene TRBV11-3; D is unclear. V gave up 8 bases and J gave up 0 bases, with 19 bases separating them. This CDR3 is built from 16 residues. CDR1 and CDR2 from the germline V gene are SGHNT and YENEEA. CDR3 bases: TGTGCCAGCTGCCGACGGTCATCTGAAATGAACACTGAAGCTTTCTTT. It yields the protein CASCRRSSEMNTEAFF.

The chain is built from TRBV2 and TRBJ2-2, with 10 bases that match TRBD2. The ends lost 1 base at V and 4 bases at J; junction bases unmatched: 6. The CDR3 sequence is 17 residues long. Germline V lookup: CDR1 SNHLY, CDR2 FYNNEI. The CDR3 nucleotides read TGTGCCAGCAGTGAAGGTAGGGGACTAGCGTTCACCGGGGAGCTGTTTTTT. This codes for CASSEGRGLAFTGELFF.

V and J are TRBV6-5 and TRBJ2-7, with 9 bases that match TRBD1. The CDR3 is 13 amino acids. From germline, CDR1 is MNHEY and CDR2 SVGAGI. The ends lost 7 bases at V and 3 bases at J; junction bases unmatched: 4. In nucleotides, the CDR3 is TGTGCCAGCAAGATGGGACAGGGCTACGAGCAGTACTTC. Translating gives CASKMGQGYEQYF.